This is a list of T cell receptor beta chains from one sample in a study of naive and memory T cell subsets. Each CDR3 protein gets one entry after TCRdb re-called the UMI-ligation and nested PCR reads with MiXCR. The sample comprises tens of thousands of distinct CDR3 sequences, around 7% of which are singletons, and around 1.5% rests with the top ten. What was sequenced was central memory CD4+ T cells from blood. All receptors come from a human donor in good health. Each CDR3 is given with its conserved first and last residue. A D gene is named only where the DNA matches it firmly. The listing skips clone size in some rows; elsewhere it reads once, few, many or a size class.

size: -
V: TRBV3-1
D: -
J: TRBJ1-6
CDR3: CASSQRSGEPLHF
DNA: TGTGCCAGCAGCCAGAGGTCGGGGGAACCCCTCCACTTT

size: many
V: TRBV12-3/TRBV12-4
D: TRBD2
J: TRBJ2-3
CDR3: CATQRAGGSDTQYF
DNA: TGTGCCACCCAAAGGGCGGGGGGTTCAGATACGCAGTATTTT

size: -
V: TRBV25-1
D: -
J: TRBJ1-6
CDR3: CASSGGLGSSPLHF
DNA: TGTGCCAGCAGTGGGGGACTGGGGAGTTCACCCCTCCACTTT

size: many
V: TRBV4-2
D: -
J: TRBJ1-6
CDR3: CASSQEGHSPLHF
DNA: TGTGCCAGCAGCCAAGAGGGTCATTCACCCCTCCACTTT

size: few
V: TRBV27
D: -
J: TRBJ2-5
CDR3: CASSLFYGRGQETQYF
DNA: TGTGCCAGCAGTTTATTTTACGGGAGAGGGCAAGAGACCCAGTACTTC

size: few
V: TRBV7-9
D: -
J: TRBJ2-2
CDR3: CASSLLGTNTGELFF
DNA: TGTGCCAGCAGCTTACTCGGGACTAACACCGGGGAGCTGTTTTTT

size: -
V: TRBV12-5
D: -
J: TRBJ2-4
CDR3: CASGLGHLAKNIQYF
DNA: TGTGCTAGTGGTTTGGGACACCTAGCCAAAAACATTCAGTACTTC

size: many
V: TRBV7-6
D: -
J: TRBJ2-1
CDR3: CASSHTPNEQFF
DNA: TGTGCCAGCAGCCATACCCCTAATGAGCAGTTCTTC

size: -
V: TRBV27
D: -
J: TRBJ1-6
CDR3: CASSPPQGNSPLNF
DNA: TGTGCCAGCAGTCCCCCTCAGGGCAATTCACCCCTCAACTTT

size: -
V: TRBV2
D: TRBD2
J: TRBJ2-7
CDR3: CASARLAGYEQYF
DNA: TGTGCCAGCGCAAGACTAGCGGGCTACGAGCAGTACTTC

size: many
V: TRBV30
D: -
J: TRBJ1-4
CDR3: CAWGRSEKLFF
DNA: TGTGCCTGGGGCCGTTCCGAAAAACTGTTTTTT

size: few
V: TRBV4-2
D: -
J: TRBJ1-3
CDR3: CASSQEGVYGNTIYF
DNA: TGTGCCAGCAGCCAAGAGGGAGTGTATGGAAACACCATATATTTT

size: few
V: TRBV6-2/TRBV6-3
D: -
J: TRBJ2-7
CDR3: CASKTGTSSYEQYF
DNA: TGTGCCAGTAAGACCGGGACATCCTCCTACGAGCAGTACTTC

size: -
V: TRBV12-3/TRBV12-4
D: -
J: TRBJ2-7
CDR3: CASSPSWGQQYF
DNA: TGTGCCAGCAGTCCCTCCTGGGGTCAGCAGTACTTC

size: -
V: TRBV6-6
D: TRBD1
J: TRBJ2-2
CDR3: CASRHRGGGELFF
DNA: TGTGCCAGCAGACACAGGGGTGGCGGGGAGCTGTTTTTT

size: many
V: TRBV25-1
D: TRBD1
J: TRBJ2-6
CDR3: CASSGTGTGANVLTF
DNA: TGTGCCAGCAGTGGGACAGGGACTGGGGCCAACGTCCTGACTTTC

size: many
V: TRBV5-1
D: -
J: TRBJ1-1
CDR3: CASSPSDGAITEAFF
DNA: TGCGCCAGCAGCCCCTCCGACGGTGCGATCACTGAAGCTTTCTTT

size: -
V: TRBV18
D: -
J: TRBJ2-2
CDR3: CASSPQGTGELFF
DNA: TGTGCCAGCTCACCACAGGGGACCGGGGAGCTGTTTTTT

size: -
V: TRBV7-9
D: -
J: TRBJ2-5
CDR3: CASSSGQPQETQYF
DNA: TGTGCCAGCAGCTCAGGACAGCCTCAAGAGACCCAGTACTTC

size: -
V: TRBV7-2
D: -
J: TRBJ1-2
CDR3: CASSPPPEGRNGYTF
DNA: TGTGCCAGCAGCCCCCCGCCCGAGGGACGAAATGGCTACACCTTC

size: many
V: TRBV5-1
D: -
J: TRBJ1-6
CDR3: CASSLDTDNSPLHF
DNA: TGCGCCAGCAGCTTGGATACAGATAATTCACCCCTCCACTTT

size: many
V: TRBV5-4
D: -
J: TRBJ2-3
CDR3: CASSPPGTPSDTQYF
DNA: TGTGCCAGCAGCCCCCCGGGAACTCCGTCAGATACGCAGTATTTT

size: many
V: TRBV6-6
D: -
J: TRBJ2-1
CDR3: CASSYSETTPYNEQFF
DNA: TGTGCCAGCAGTTACTCCGAGACCACCCCCTACAATGAGCAGTTCTTC

size: -
V: TRBV2
D: TRBD1
J: TRBJ2-1
CDR3: CASSEDRVTYNEQFF
DNA: TGTGCCAGCAGTGAGGACAGGGTGACCTACAATGAGCAGTTCTTC

size: -
V: TRBV15
D: -
J: TRBJ1-2
CDR3: CATSREGLGRNGYTF
DNA: TGTGCCACCAGCAGAGAGGGGTTAGGTCGAAATGGCTACACCTTC

size: many
V: TRBV27
D: -
J: TRBJ2-5
CDR3: CASSLALTETQYF
DNA: TGTGCCAGCAGTTTGGCCCTAACGGAGACCCAGTACTTC

size: many
V: TRBV4-3
D: TRBD2
J: TRBJ2-1
CDR3: CASSLGAGGAGPYEQFF
DNA: TGCGCCAGCAGCCTGGGCGCCGGGGGGGCGGGTCCCTATGAGCAGTTCTTC

size: -
V: TRBV5-1
D: -
J: TRBJ2-1
CDR3: CASSFLGNEQFF
DNA: TGCGCCAGCAGCTTCTTGGGGAATGAGCAGTTCTTC

size: many
V: TRBV7-9
D: TRBD1
J: TRBJ1-6
CDR3: CASQPYDRGNSPLHF
DNA: TGTGCCAGCCAACCTTACGACAGGGGCAATTCACCCCTCCACTTT

size: few
V: TRBV14
D: -
J: TRBJ2-1
CDR3: CASSQHYYNEQFF
DNA: TGTGCCAGCAGCCAGCATTACTACAATGAGCAGTTCTTC

size: few
V: TRBV4-2
D: -
J: TRBJ1-1
CDR3: CASSQVGENTEAFF
DNA: TGTGCCAGCAGCCAAGTAGGGGAGAACACTGAAGCTTTCTTT

size: few
V: TRBV14
D: -
J: TRBJ2-6
CDR3: CASSQGSYSGANVLTF
DNA: TGTGCCAGCAGCCAAGGTTCATATTCTGGGGCCAACGTCCTGACTTTC

size: -
V: TRBV2
D: -
J: TRBJ2-1
CDR3: CASVLFGDNEQFF
DNA: TGTGCCAGCGTTCTTTTCGGAGACAATGAGCAGTTCTTC

size: many
V: TRBV20-1
D: -
J: TRBJ1-3
CDR3: CSARAGNTIYF
DNA: TGCAGTGCTAGGGCTGGAAACACCATATATTTT

size: few
V: TRBV20-1
D: TRBD2
J: TRBJ2-2
CDR3: CSAREASGRNTGELFF
DNA: TGCAGTGCTCGAGAGGCTAGCGGGAGGAACACCGGGGAGCTGTTTTTT

size: many
V: TRBV5-5
D: -
J: TRBJ1-6
CDR3: CASSKGGYNSPLHF
DNA: TGTGCCAGCAGCAAAGGCGGATATAATTCACCCCTCCACTTT

size: many
V: TRBV15
D: TRBD2
J: TRBJ2-1
CDR3: CATSRLSAGGPSEQFF
DNA: TGTGCCACCAGCAGACTCTCAGCGGGAGGGCCTAGTGAGCAGTTCTTC

size: many
V: TRBV20-1
D: -
J: TRBJ1-5
CDR3: CSATREVSNQPQHF
DNA: TGCAGTGCTACGCGTGAGGTTAGCAATCAGCCCCAGCATTTT

size: -
V: TRBV30
D: -
J: TRBJ1-2
CDR3: CAWSVLNYGYTF
DNA: TGTGCCTGGAGTGTACTTAACTATGGCTACACCTTC

size: many
V: TRBV3-1
D: -
J: TRBJ1-1
CDR3: CASSRDASSTEAFF
DNA: TGTGCCAGCAGCCGAGATGCTTCGAGCACTGAAGCTTTCTTT

size: few
V: TRBV15
D: TRBD2
J: TRBJ2-2
CDR3: CATSRRIGQAGGNTGELFF
DNA: TGTGCCACCAGCAGACGTATTGGACAAGCGGGGGGGAACACCGGGGAGCTGTTTTTT

size: many
V: TRBV28
D: -
J: TRBJ1-4
CDR3: CASSLAGTVVKLFF
DNA: TGTGCCAGCAGTTTAGCCGGGACGGTCGTAAAACTGTTTTTT

size: many
V: TRBV6-5
D: -
J: TRBJ2-7
CDR3: CASSYSWGSYEQYF
DNA: TGTGCCAGCAGTTACTCGTGGGGATCCTACGAGCAGTACTTC

size: -
V: TRBV2
D: -
J: TRBJ2-3
CDR3: CASQRGRVHTDTQYF
DNA: TGTGCCTCCCAAAGAGGCAGGGTACACACAGATACGCAGTATTTT

size: many
V: TRBV29-1
D: -
J: TRBJ1-2
CDR3: CSVVERIADYGYTF
DNA: TGCAGCGTTGTTGAGCGGATCGCGGACTATGGCTACACCTTC

size: few
V: TRBV29-1
D: -
J: TRBJ1-1
CDR3: CSVGEGGDTEAFF
DNA: TGCAGCGTTGGAGAAGGCGGGGACACTGAAGCTTTCTTT

size: -
V: TRBV11-3
D: -
J: TRBJ1-2
CDR3: CASSLAGYGYTF
DNA: TGTGCCAGCAGCTTAGCAGGCTATGGCTACACCTTC

size: many
V: TRBV28
D: -
J: TRBJ2-1
CDR3: CASSLLAAEQFF
DNA: TGTGCCAGCAGTTTATTGGCGGCGGAGCAGTTCTTC

size: many
V: TRBV2
D: -
J: TRBJ1-2
CDR3: CASSVTDRYGYTF
DNA: TGTGCCAGCAGTGTCACGGATCGGTATGGCTACACCTTC

size: -
V: TRBV12-3/TRBV12-4
D: TRBD1
J: TRBJ1-2
CDR3: CASRGTGRAFGYTF
DNA: TGTGCCAGCAGGGGGACAGGACGGGCCTTTGGCTACACCTTC